This T cell receptor (beta chain) was obtained from a study of cytomegalovirus exposure and HLA in healthy donors. A multiplex PCR was run with 60 Vbeta primers and 13 Jbeta primers. Here immunoSEQ multiplex PCR was the method, and the copy in TCRdb shows in-frame clones only, minus some. Of approximately 170,000 clones listed, about 85% are singletons. This CDR3 comprises 17 residues. Trimming at V came to 3 bases and at J to 8 bases, leaving 13 bases not matched to a gene. Germline loops: CDR1 MGHRA, CDR2 YSYEKL. The sample taken for sequencing was PBMCs. The sequence came from a man between 50 and 59 years old in good health and CMV-seropositive. The rearrangement uses TRBV4-1 and TRBJ1-4, with 9 bases matching TRBD1. CDR3 loop: CASSHPRWGQGREKLFF. CDR3 sequence (DNA): TGCGCCAGCAGCCACCCTAGGTGGGGACAGGGTAGGGAAAAACTGTTTTTT.